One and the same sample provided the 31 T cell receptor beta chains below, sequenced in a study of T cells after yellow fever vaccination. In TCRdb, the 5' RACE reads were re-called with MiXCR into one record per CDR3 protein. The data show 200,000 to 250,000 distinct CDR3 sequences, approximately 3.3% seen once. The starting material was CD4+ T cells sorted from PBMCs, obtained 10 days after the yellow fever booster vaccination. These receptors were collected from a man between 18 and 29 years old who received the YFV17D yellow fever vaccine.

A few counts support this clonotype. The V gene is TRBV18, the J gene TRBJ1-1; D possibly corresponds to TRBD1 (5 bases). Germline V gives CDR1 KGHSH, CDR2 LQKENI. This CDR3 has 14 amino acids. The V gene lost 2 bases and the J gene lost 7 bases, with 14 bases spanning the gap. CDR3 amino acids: CASSPAQEASEAFF. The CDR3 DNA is TGTGCCAGCTCACCAGCACAGGAAGCTAGTGAAGCTTTCTTT.

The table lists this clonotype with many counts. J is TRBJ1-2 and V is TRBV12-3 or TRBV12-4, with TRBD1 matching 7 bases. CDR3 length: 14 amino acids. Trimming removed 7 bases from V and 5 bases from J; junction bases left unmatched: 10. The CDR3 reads CASTAKGTEYGYTF. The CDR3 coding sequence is TGTGCCAGCACCGCAAAAGGGACAGAGTATGGCTACACCTTC.

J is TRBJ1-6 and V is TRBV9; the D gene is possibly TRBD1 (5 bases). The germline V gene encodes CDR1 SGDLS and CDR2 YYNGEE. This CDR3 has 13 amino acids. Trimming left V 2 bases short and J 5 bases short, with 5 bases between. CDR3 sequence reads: CASSVTDNSPLHF. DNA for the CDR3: TGTGCCAGCAGCGTGACAGATAATTCACCCCTCCACTTT. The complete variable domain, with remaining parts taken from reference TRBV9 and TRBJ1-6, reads DSGVTQTPKHLITATGQRVTLRCSPRSGDLSVYWYQQSLDQGLQFLIQYYNGEERAKGNILERFSAQQFPDLHSELNLSSLELGDSALYFCASSVTDNSPLHFGNGTRLTVT.

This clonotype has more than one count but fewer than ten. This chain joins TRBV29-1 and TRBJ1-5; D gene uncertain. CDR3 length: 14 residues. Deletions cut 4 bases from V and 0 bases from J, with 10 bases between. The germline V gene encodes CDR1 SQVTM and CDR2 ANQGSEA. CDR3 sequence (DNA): TGCAGCGTTGTAGAGCAGTATAGCAATCAGCCCCAGCATTTT. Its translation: CSVVEQYSNQPQHF.

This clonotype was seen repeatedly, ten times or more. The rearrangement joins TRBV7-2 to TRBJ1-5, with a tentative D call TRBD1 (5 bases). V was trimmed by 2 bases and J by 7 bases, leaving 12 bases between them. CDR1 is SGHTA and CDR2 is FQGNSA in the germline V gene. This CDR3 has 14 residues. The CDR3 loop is CASSLNSGEQPQHF. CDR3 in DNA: TGTGCCAGCAGCTTAAATTCGGGGGAACAGCCCCAGCATTTT.

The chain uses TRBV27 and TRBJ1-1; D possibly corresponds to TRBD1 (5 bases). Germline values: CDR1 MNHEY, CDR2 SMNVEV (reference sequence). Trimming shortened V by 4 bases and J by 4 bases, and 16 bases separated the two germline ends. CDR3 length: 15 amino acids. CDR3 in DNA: TGTGCCAGCAGTTCTATCAAGGGGTTAACCACTGAAGCTTTCTTT. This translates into CASSSIKGLTTEAFF.

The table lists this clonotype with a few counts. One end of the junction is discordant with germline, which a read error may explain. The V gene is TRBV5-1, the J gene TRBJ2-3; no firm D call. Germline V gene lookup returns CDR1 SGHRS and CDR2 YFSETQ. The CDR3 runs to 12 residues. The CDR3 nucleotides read TGCGCCAGCACCTTGGGCACAGATACGCAGTATTTT. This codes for CASTLGTDTQYF.

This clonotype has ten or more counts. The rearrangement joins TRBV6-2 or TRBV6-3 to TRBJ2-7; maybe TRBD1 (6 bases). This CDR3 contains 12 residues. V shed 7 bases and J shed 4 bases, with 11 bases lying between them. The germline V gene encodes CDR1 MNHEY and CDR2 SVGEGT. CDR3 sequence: CASTQGRYEQYF. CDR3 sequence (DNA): TGTGCCAGCACCCAGGGGCGGTACGAGCAGTACTTC.

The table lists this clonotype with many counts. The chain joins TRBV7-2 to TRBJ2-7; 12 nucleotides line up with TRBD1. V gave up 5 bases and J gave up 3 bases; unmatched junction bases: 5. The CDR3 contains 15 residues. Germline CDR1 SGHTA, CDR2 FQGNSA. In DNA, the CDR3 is TGTGCCAGCAGCCCGGGACAGGGGGCTCGCTACGAGCAGTACTTC. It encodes CASSPGQGARYEQYF.

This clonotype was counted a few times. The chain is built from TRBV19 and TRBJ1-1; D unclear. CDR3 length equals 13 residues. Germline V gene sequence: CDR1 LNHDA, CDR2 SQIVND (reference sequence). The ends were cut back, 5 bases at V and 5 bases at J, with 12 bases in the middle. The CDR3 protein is CASSVQGITEAFF. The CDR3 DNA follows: TGTGCCAGTAGTGTTCAAGGGATAACTGAAGCTTTCTTT.

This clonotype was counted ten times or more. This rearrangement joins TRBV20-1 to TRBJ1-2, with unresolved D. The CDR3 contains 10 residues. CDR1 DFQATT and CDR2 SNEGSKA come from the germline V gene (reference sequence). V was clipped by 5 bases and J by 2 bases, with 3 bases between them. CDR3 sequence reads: CSAPNYGYTF. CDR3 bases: TGCAGTGCTCCGAACTATGGCTACACCTTC.

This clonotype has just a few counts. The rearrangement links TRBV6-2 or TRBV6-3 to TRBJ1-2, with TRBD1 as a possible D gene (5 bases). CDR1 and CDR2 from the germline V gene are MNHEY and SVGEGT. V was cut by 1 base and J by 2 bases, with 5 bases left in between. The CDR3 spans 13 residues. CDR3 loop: CASSYWGNYGYTF. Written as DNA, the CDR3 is TGTGCCAGCAGTTACTGGGGGAACTATGGCTACACCTTC.

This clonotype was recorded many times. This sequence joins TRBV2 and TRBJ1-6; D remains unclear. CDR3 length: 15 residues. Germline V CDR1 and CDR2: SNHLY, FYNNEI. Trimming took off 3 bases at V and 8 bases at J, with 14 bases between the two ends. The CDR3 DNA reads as TGTGCCAGCAGTGAGGCGGTTGGGGAGCATTCACCCCTCCACTTT. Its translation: CASSEAVGEHSPLHF.

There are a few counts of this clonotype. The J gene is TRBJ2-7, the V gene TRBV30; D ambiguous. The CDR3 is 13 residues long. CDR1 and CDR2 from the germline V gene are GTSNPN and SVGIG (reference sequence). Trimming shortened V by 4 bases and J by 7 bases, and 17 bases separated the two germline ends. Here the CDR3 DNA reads TGTGCCTGGACTGGCAGAGGCCTGGGAGAGCAGTACTTC. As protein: CAWTGRGLGEQYF.

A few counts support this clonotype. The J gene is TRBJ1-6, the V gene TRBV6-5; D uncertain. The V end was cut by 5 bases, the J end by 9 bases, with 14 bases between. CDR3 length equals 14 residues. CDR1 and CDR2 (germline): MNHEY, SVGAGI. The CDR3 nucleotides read TGTGCCAGCAGTACAACAGTAGGCAGTTCACCCCTCCACTTT. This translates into CASSTTVGSSPLHF.

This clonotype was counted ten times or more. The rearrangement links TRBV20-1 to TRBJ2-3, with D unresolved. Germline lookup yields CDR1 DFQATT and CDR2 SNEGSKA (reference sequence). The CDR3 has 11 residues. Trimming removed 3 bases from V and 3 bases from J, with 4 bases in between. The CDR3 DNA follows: TGCAGTGCTAGCAGGACAGATACGCAGTATTTT. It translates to CSASRTDTQYF.

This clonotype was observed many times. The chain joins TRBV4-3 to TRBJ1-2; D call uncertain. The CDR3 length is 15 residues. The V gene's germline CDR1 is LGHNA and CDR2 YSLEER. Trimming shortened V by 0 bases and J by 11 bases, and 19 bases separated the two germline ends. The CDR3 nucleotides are TGCGCCAGCAGCCAAGATCCTACCCGGCCAGGCCTTTACACCTTC. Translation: CASSQDPTRPGLYTF.

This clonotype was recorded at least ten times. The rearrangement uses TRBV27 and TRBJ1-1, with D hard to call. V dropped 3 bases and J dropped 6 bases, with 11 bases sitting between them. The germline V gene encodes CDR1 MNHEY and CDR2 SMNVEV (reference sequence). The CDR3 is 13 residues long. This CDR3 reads CASSFGRLSEAFF. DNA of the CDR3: TGTGCCAGCAGTTTTGGGAGGCTGTCTGAAGCTTTCTTT.

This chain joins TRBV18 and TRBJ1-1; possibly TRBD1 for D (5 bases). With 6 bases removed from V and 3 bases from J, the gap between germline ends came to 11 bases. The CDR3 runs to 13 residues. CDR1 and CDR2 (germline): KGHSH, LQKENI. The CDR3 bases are TGTGCCAGCTCCCAGACAGAACACACTGAAGCTTTCTTT. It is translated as CASSQTEHTEAFF.

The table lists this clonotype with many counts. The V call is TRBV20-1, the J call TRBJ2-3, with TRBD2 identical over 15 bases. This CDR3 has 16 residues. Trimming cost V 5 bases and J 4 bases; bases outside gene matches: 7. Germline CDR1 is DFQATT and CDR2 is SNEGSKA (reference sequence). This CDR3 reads CSAPRTSGGVPDTQYF. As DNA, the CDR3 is TGCAGTGCTCCCAGGACTAGCGGGGGGGTCCCAGATACGCAGTATTTT.

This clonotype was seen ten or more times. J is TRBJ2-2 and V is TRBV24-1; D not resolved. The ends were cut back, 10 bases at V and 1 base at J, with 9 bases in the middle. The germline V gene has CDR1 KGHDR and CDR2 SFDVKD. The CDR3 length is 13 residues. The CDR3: CATEAENTGELFF. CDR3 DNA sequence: TGTGCCACTGAGGCGGAGAACACCGGGGAGCTGTTTTTT.

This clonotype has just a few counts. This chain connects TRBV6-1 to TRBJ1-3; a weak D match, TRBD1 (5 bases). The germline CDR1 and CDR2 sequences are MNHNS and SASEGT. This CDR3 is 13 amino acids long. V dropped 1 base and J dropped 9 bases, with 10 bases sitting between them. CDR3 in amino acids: CASSEDKGTTIYF. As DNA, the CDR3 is TGTGCCAGCAGTGAAGATAAAGGGACCACCATATATTTT.

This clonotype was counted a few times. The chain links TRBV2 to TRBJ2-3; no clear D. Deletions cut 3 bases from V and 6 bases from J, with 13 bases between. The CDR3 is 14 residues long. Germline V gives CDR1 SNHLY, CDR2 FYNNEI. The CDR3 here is CASSDRSGMDTQYF. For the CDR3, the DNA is TGTGCCAGCAGTGACCGTTCAGGAATGGATACGCAGTATTTT.

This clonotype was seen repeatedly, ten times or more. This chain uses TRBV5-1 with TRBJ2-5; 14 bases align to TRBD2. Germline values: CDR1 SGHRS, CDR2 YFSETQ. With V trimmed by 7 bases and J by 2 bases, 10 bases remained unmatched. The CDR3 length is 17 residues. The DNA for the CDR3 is TGCGCCAGCGCACTCGGGACTAGCGGGGGTTTGCAAGAGACCCAGTACTTC. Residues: CASALGTSGGLQETQYF. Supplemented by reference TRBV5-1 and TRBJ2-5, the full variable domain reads KAGVTQTPRYLIKTRGQQVTLSCSPISGHRSVSWYQQTPGQGLQFLFEYFSETQRNKGNFPGRFSGRQFSNSRSEMNVSTLELGDSALYLCASALGTSGGLQETQYFGPGTRLLVL.

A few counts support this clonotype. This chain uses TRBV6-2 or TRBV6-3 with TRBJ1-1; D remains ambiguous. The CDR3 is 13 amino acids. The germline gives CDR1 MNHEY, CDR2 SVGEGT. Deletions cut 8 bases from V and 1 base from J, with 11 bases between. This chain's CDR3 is CASGHAWNTEAFF. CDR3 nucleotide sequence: TGTGCCAGCGGTCATGCCTGGAACACTGAAGCTTTCTTT.

CDR3 loop: CASALGGTSGQNEQFF. DNA for the CDR3: TGTGCCAGCGCCTTGGGGGGGACTAGCGGGCAGAATGAGCAGTTCTTC. V usage is TRBV7-3 and J usage is TRBJ2-1; 12 bases agree with TRBD2. Germline V gene data show CDR1 as SGHTA and CDR2 as FQGTGA. V trimming: 8 bases; J trimming: 7 bases; junction bases outside the gene matches: 12. The CDR3 consists of 16 residues.

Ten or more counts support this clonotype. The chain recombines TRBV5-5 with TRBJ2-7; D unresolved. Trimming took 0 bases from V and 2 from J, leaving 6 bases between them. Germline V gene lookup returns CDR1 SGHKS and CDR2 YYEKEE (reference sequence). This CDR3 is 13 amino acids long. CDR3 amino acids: CASSLAAAYEQYV. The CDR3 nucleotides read TGTGCCAGCAGCTTGGCAGCCGCCTACGAGCAGTACGTC.

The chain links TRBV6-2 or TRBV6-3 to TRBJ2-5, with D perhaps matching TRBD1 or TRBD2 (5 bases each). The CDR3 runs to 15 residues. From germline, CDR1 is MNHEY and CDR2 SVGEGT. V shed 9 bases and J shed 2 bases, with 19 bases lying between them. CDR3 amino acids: CAREGRDREQETQYF. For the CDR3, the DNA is TGTGCCAGAGAAGGCCGGGACCGGGAACAAGAGACCCAGTACTTC.

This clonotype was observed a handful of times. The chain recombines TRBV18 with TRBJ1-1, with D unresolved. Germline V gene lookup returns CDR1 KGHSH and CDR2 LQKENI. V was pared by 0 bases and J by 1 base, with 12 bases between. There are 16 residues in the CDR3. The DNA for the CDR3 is TGTGCCAGCTCACCACCGGGGAGGACTGGGAACACTGAAGCTTTCTTT. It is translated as CASSPPGRTGNTEAFF.

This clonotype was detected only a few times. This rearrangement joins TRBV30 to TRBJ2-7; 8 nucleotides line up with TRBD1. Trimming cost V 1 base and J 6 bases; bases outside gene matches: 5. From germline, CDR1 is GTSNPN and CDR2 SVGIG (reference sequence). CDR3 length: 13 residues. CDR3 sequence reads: CAWSGDRWSEQYF. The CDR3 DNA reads TGTGCCTGGAGTGGGGACAGGTGGAGCGAGCAGTACTTC.

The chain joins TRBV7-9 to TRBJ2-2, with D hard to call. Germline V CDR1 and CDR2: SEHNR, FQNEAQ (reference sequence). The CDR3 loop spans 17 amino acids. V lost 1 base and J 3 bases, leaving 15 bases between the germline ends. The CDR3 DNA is TGTGCCAGCAGCTTAGAAAGCCAAGCAGGTCACACCGGGGAGCTGTTTTTT. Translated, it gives CASSLESQAGHTGELFF. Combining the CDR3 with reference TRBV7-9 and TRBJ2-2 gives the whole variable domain DTGVSQNPRHKITKRGQNVTFRCDPISEHNRLYWYRQTLGQGPEFLTYFQNEAQLEKSRLLSDRFSAERPKGSFSTLEIQRTEQGDSAMYLCASSLESQAGHTGELFFGEGSRLTVL.